The 19 T cell receptor beta chains presented below share a single source sample, sequenced in a study of regulatory T cells in long-lasting Graves disease (dated by TCRdb to the early 2020s). Per the publication, the time point label means: newly diagnosed GD, antithyroid drugs for less than 3 months. For both TCR sequencing and RNA sequencing, RNA was extracted from PBMCs using TRIzol. To prepare the library, multiplex PCR was applied. Sequenced on an Illumina HiSeq 4000. To build TCR beta libraries, CDR3 regions were amplified by Arm-PCR using iRepertoire HTBI primers. In-frame beta chains were kept once TCRdb had trimmed the public reads at Q25 with fastp and called clones with MiXCR. Rows are unified per CDR3 protein, each entry keeping the most common DNA and genes. Counted in this sample were about 560,000 distinct CDR3 sequences; around 15% of them appeared once. 12% of the sample rests with the top ten.

The sample was also reused in another study, on T cells in Graves' hyperthyroidism and ophthalmopathy.

The source material was peripheral blood mononuclear cells (PBMCs), sampled at new diagnosis, from a patient treated with antithyroid drugs. The receptors derive from a man aged 18-30 years with Graves disease. Donor details come from another sample of the same person, matched by shared clones.

Ten or more counts support this clonotype. The J gene is TRBJ2-5, the V gene TRBV7-8; 12 bases align to TRBD2. Germline CDR1 is SGHVS and CDR2 is FQNEAQ. The CDR3 contains 16 residues. J gave up 4 bases and V 5 bases, and 8 bases lay outside the gene matches. CDR3 coding DNA: TGTGCCAGCAGCCATCGACTAGCGGGAGCTGGAGAGACCCAGTACTTC. This gives the protein CASSHRLAGAGETQYF.

This clonotype was seen a handful of times. The rearrangement joins TRBV13 to TRBJ2-3; D gene ambiguous. The CDR3 loop spans 11 amino acids. Trimming removed 5 bases from V and 5 bases from J, with 5 bases in between. CDR1 and CDR2 from the germline V gene are PRHDT and FYEKMQ (reference sequence). CDR3 region: CASSKKDTQYF. The CDR3 DNA is TGTGCCAGCAGCAAGAAAGATACGCAGTATTTT.

This chain joins TRBV7-2 and TRBJ1-3; D not resolved. The CDR3 loop spans 16 amino acids. Germline CDR1 SGHTA, CDR2 FQGNSA. V was shortened by 5 bases and J by 7 bases, with 21 bases between the two germline ends. CDR3 DNA: TGTGCCAGCAGCCAAGGGTTGGCAAGGGCAGCGAACACCATATATTTT. It codes for CASSQGLARAANTIYF.

V is TRBV15 and J is TRBJ1-5; D unresolved. CDR3 length: 15 amino acids. V gave up 0 bases and J gave up 1 base, with 7 bases separating them. CDR1 and CDR2 from the germline V gene are LNHNV and YYDKDF (reference sequence). CDR3 protein: CATSRDRESNQPQHF. CDR3 nucleotide sequence: TGTGCCACCAGCAGAGATCGTGAGAGCAATCAGCCCCAGCATTTT.

This clonotype was counted only a few times. This chain connects TRBV7-9 to TRBJ1-2; TRBD1 might be the D (5 bases). Germline V gene data show CDR1 as SEHNR and CDR2 as FQNEAQ (reference sequence). The CDR3 length is 13 residues. The V end lost 7 bases, the J end lost 4 bases, and 13 bases lay between the germline ends. The CDR3 spells CASTLEGTYGYTF. CDR3 DNA: TGTGCCAGCACCCTCGAGGGGACCTATGGCTACACCTTC.

The rearrangement joins TRBV7-2 to TRBJ2-7, with a weak D call TRBD2 (6 bases). V dropped 3 bases and J dropped 2 bases, with 8 bases sitting between them. There are 13 residues in the CDR3. CDR1 is SGHTA, CDR2 FQGNSA, per germline. The chain's CDR3 is CASSFAGPYEQYF. CDR3 DNA sequence: TGTGCCAGCAGCTTTGCGGGACCCTACGAGCAGTACTTC.

This clonotype was detected ten times or more. The chain couples TRBV11-3 to TRBJ2-1; 9 nucleotides match TRBD2. V was clipped by 1 base and J by 6 bases; unmatched bases: 4. Germline loops: CDR1 SGHNT, CDR2 YENEEA. The CDR3 has 15 amino acids. For the CDR3, the DNA is TGTGCCAGCAGCTTAGGCGGGGGGGGATTCAATGAGCAGTTCTTC. This translates into CASSLGGGGFNEQFF. The whole variable domain, filled in from reference TRBV11-3 and TRBJ2-1, reads EAGVVQSPRYKIIEKKQPVAFWCNPISGHNTLYWYLQNLGQGPELLIRYENEEAVDDSQLPKDRFSAERLKGVDSTLKIQPAELGDSAVYLCASSLGGGGFNEQFFGPGTRLTVL.

This rearrangement joins TRBV4-1 to TRBJ1-2; D is perhaps TRBD1 (6 bases). The CDR3 has 16 amino acids. Deletions cut 3 bases from V and 2 bases from J, with 16 bases between. The germline CDR1 and CDR2 sequences are MGHRA and YSYEKL. This chain's CDR3 is CASSHRGGFFNYGYTF. The CDR3 DNA reads as TGCGCCAGCAGCCACAGAGGGGGGTTCTTCAACTATGGCTACACCTTC.

There are many counts of this clonotype. The chain joins TRBV7-8 to TRBJ1-1, with 10 bases fitting TRBD1. The CDR3 consists of 14 residues. V shed 4 bases and J 1 base; nucleotides not matched to a gene: 0. CDR1 SGHVS and CDR2 FQNEAQ come from the germline V gene. The CDR3 loop is CASSWDRGNTEAFF. The CDR3 region has the DNA TGTGCCAGCAGCTGGGACAGGGGGAACACTGAAGCTTTCTTT.

This clonotype came up a few times. The chain combines TRBV6-5 with TRBJ2-7; 10 bases line up with TRBD1. Germline CDR1 is MNHEY and CDR2 is SVGAGI. Trimming at V came to 4 bases and at J to 3 bases, leaving 18 bases not matched to a gene. The CDR3 is 19 amino acids. The DNA of the CDR3 is TGTGCCAGCAGTTTCCCCCGCCGCTTGGGACAGGGGATGGGCTACGAGCAGTACTTC. Translating gives CASSFPRRLGQGMGYEQYF.

This clonotype was recorded many times. The chain uses TRBV11-2 and TRBJ2-1; the D is unclear. Germline V lookup: CDR1 SGHAT, CDR2 FQNNGV. The CDR3 spans 17 residues. V lost 4 bases and J 0 bases, leaving 16 bases between the germline ends. The CDR3 coding sequence is TGTGCCAGCAGCTCCGCTACAGAGATTCACTCCTACAATGAGCAGTTCTTC. It codes for CASSSATEIHSYNEQFF.

This rearrangement joins TRBV28 to TRBJ2-5; 9 bases fit TRBD1. V gave up 6 bases and J gave up 4 bases; unmatched junction bases: 6. The length of the CDR3 is 14 residues. Germline CDR1 is MDHEN and CDR2 is SYDVKM. The CDR3 DNA reads as TGTGCCAGCAGACCGGACAGGGGAGCAGAGACCCAGTACTTC. It yields the protein CASRPDRGAETQYF.

In this sample, this clonotype turned up a few times. The chain links TRBV5-1 to TRBJ2-6; the D gene is possibly TRBD1 (6 bases). The V end lost 0 bases, the J end lost 0 bases, and 13 bases lay between the germline ends. In germline, CDR1 is SGHRS, CDR2 YFSETQ. CDR3 length equals 18 residues. CDR3 residues: CASSLDTPGASGANVLTF. The CDR3 nucleotides are TGCGCCAGCAGCTTGGACACACCAGGGGCCTCTGGGGCCAACGTCCTGACTTTC.

This rearrangement joins TRBV20-1 to TRBJ1-6; weak D call: TRBD1 (5 bases). Trimming removed 3 bases from V and 7 bases from J, with 13 bases in between. Per the germline V gene, CDR1 is DFQATT and CDR2 is SNEGSKA (reference sequence). The CDR3 spans 14 residues. CDR3 residues: CSASRGRLNSPLHF. CDR3 sequence (DNA): TGCAGTGCTAGTCGGGGACGGCTGAATTCACCCCTCCACTTT.

This clonotype was observed at least ten times. The chain employs TRBV3-1 and TRBJ1-1; maybe TRBD1 (5 bases). The CDR3 runs 15 residues. Germline V gene sequence: CDR1 LGHDT, CDR2 YNNKEL (reference sequence). The ends were cut back, 1 base at V and 6 bases at J, with 15 bases in the middle. The DNA of the CDR3 is TGTGCCAGCAGCCAAGCTCGGACACTGGGGGCTGAAGCTTTCTTT. Translated: CASSQARTLGAEAFF.

The chain recombines TRBV5-1 with TRBJ2-7; 9 bases align to TRBD1. The germline gives CDR1 SGHRS, CDR2 YFSETQ. The trim removed 0 bases at V and 2 bases at J, leaving 6 bases unmatched. The CDR3 runs 16 residues. As DNA, the CDR3 is TGCGCCAGCAGCTTGGCCGTCGACAGGGGGGCCTACGAGCAGTACTTC. Translation: CASSLAVDRGAYEQYF.

This clonotype was seen a few times. The chain employs TRBV15 and TRBJ1-4, with D perhaps matching TRBD1 (6 bases). CDR1 and CDR2 (germline): LNHNV, YYDKDF (reference sequence). The CDR3 has 14 amino acids. V lost 1 base and J 7 bases, leaving 10 bases between the germline ends. The CDR3 sequence: CATSRVRGGEKLFF. CDR3 DNA sequence: TGTGCCACCAGCAGAGTCAGGGGAGGTGAAAAACTGTTTTTT.

A few counts support this clonotype. The chain recombines TRBV19 with TRBJ2-7, with TRBD2 matching over 11 bases. Germline CDR1 is LNHDA and CDR2 is SQIVND (reference sequence). The V gene end was trimmed by 3 bases and the J gene end by 6 bases; junction bases not matched to a gene: 4. The CDR3 contains 14 residues. CDR3 sequence (DNA): TGTGCCAGTAGTATTCTCCTAGCGGGAGGCGAGCAGTACTTC. It translates to CASSILLAGGEQYF.

The chain recombines TRBV30 with TRBJ1-1, with D hard to call. The ends were cut back, 0 bases at V and 4 bases at J, with 3 bases in the middle. The CDR3 is 11 amino acids. Germline-derived CDR1 and CDR2 are GTSNPN and SVGIG (reference sequence). CDR3 coding DNA: TGTGCCTGGAGTGTTTTCACTGAAGCTTTCTTT. Residues: CAWSVFTEAFF.